The entry that follows covers one T cell receptor beta chain sequence. Sequencing used immunoSEQ multiplex PCR; TCRdb keeps in-frame clones, though not all of them. The profile shows 150,000 to 200,000 clones, more than 75% of them singletons. The sample is drawn from a study of blood T cell repertoires in COVID-19. CDR1 and CDR2 (germline): MNHNY, SVGAGI (reference sequence). This CDR3 region has 16 residues. V lost 5 bases to trimming and J lost 3 bases; unmatched junction nucleotides: 12. Material for sequencing was peripheral blood. This chain connects TRBV6-6 to TRBJ2-7, with 8 bases identical to TRBD1. The clonotype comes from a man in his 60s with active or convalescent COVID-19. CDR3 residues: CASSPSGPGGLYEQYF. Written as DNA, the CDR3 is TGTGCCAGCAGTCCCAGTGGTCCAGGGGGCCTCTACGAGCAGTACTTC.